These 2 T cell receptor beta chains were sequenced from one sample in a study of T cell responses to AZD1222 COVID-19 vaccine (dated by TCRdb to the early 2020s). According to the study, the label for this sample's time point signals: baseline before first vaccination. Library method: the immunoSEQ multiplex PCR assay. Here the immuneACCESS table is served through TCRdb, limited to in-frame sequences with V and J called. Missing clones are a known gap in these copies; in checked studies unresolved V genes cover under half, and the rest lacks a known reason. The table for this sample lists around 99,000 clones; about nine tenths of them were counted only once. The ten top clones hold roughly 5.2% of the sample. The sequenced sample was peripheral blood, obtained on day 0 of AZD1222 vaccination. All receptors come from an adult in good health.

The genes are TRBV2 and TRBJ1-2; no reliable D call. Deletions cut 2 bases from V and 6 bases from J, with 10 bases between. Germline CDR1 reads SNHLY; CDR2 reads FYNNEI. There are 13 residues in the CDR3. The CDR3 sequence is CASSEWGRDGYTF. The CDR3, as DNA: TGTGCCAGCAGTGAATGGGGTCGGGATGGCTACACCTTC.

The V gene is TRBV24-1, the J gene TRBJ2-7; perhaps TRBD2 as D (5 bases). The CDR3 length is 13 residues. CDR1 and CDR2 (germline): KGHDR, SFDVKD. Trimming took off 5 bases at V and 5 bases at J, with 12 bases between the two ends. CDR3 coding DNA: TGTGCCACCAGTGCGGGGAACCTCCACGAGCAGTACTTC. Translated: CATSAGNLHEQYF.